The 7 T cell receptor beta chains below were found in one sample sequenced in a study of CD8 T cells in Susac syndrome. Random-hexamer reverse transcription was applied to roughly 0.5 to 1 ug RNA. One entry per CDR3 protein, called by TCRdb with MiXCR from the immunoSEQ multiplex PCR reads. The top ten clones hold 0.15% to 0.2% of a sample with roughly 60,000 distinct CDR3 sequences, more than 80% of them seen once. Sequences were obtained from CD8+ T cells from PBMCs. All receptors come from a human donor in good health.

This clonotype was detected only once. V is TRBV7-2 and J is TRBJ1-3, with no clear D. The CDR3 is 14 amino acids. V was shortened by 0 bases and J by 2 bases, with 5 bases between the two germline ends. Germline-derived CDR1 and CDR2 are SGHTA and FQGNSA. The CDR3 region is CASSLAGTGNTIYF. CDR3 sequence (DNA): TGTGCCAGCAGCTTAGCGGGTACTGGAAACACCATATATTTT.

This sequence joins TRBV29-1 and TRBJ1-1, with D unresolved. This CDR3 contains 12 residues. Trimming stripped 2 bases from V and 10 bases from J, with 14 bases between. CDR1 is SQVTM and CDR2 is ANQGSEA in the germline V gene. CDR3 loop: CSVEHAGWGAFF. In DNA, the CDR3 is TGCAGCGTTGAACACGCAGGCTGGGGAGCTTTCTTT.

This chain links TRBV27 with TRBJ2-1; a possible D gene is TRBD2 (5 bases). The CDR3 is 14 amino acids. V was trimmed by 1 base and J by 5 bases, leaving 9 bases between them. The germline V gene encodes CDR1 MNHEY and CDR2 SMNVEV (reference sequence). The CDR3 DNA reads as TGTGCCAGCAGTTTATTCTCGGAGGACAATGAGCAGTTCTTC. Translation gives CASSLFSEDNEQFF.

This clonotype was detected once. The gene calls are TRBV2 and TRBJ2-4, with TRBD2 matching 11 bases. This CDR3 contains 20 residues. Per germline, CDR1 SNHLY and CDR2 FYNNEI. V gave up 7 bases and J gave up 7 bases; unmatched junction bases: 24. In nucleotides, the CDR3 is TGTGCCAGCAAGTTGAGCCCAACAAGGGTAGCGGGGGGGCGGGTGAACATTCAGTACTTC. Residues: CASKLSPTRVAGGRVNIQYF. Complete variable domain (other parts from reference TRBV2 and TRBJ2-4): EPEVTQTPSHQVTQMGQEVILRCVPISNHLYFYWYRQILGQKVEFLVSFYNNEISEKSEIFDDQFSVERPDGSNFTLKIRSTKLEDSAMYFCASKLSPTRVAGGRVNIQYFGAGTRLSVL.

V gene TRBV5-4 combines with J gene TRBJ2-5, with D possibly being TRBD1 (5 bases). Trimming cost V 0 bases and J 1 base, with 7 bases left between them. From germline, CDR1 is SGHNT and CDR2 YYREEE (reference sequence). The CDR3 runs 14 residues. For the CDR3, the DNA is TGTGCCAGCAGCTTGGAGGGGATCCAAGAGACCCAGTACTTC. Translation: CASSLEGIQETQYF.

The chain employs TRBV7-9 and TRBJ2-7, with TRBD1 matching 7 bases. The trim removed 1 base at V and 2 bases at J, leaving 2 bases unmatched. Looked up from germline, CDR1 is SEHNR and CDR2 is FQNEAQ (reference sequence). CDR3 length equals 14 residues. This chain's CDR3 is CASSLGQGAYEQYF. In DNA, the CDR3 is TGTGCCAGCAGCTTAGGGCAGGGGGCCTACGAGCAGTACTTC.

This clonotype has more than one count but fewer than ten. This rearrangement joins TRBV27 to TRBJ2-2; D possibly corresponds to TRBD2 (6 bases). This CDR3 contains 17 residues. V shed 6 bases and J shed 4 bases, with 21 bases lying between them. From germline, CDR1 is MNHEY and CDR2 SMNVEV (reference sequence). The CDR3 nucleotides are TGTGCCAGCAGCCTCACTAGCATCAAGTGGGGCACCGGGGAGCTGTTTTTT. Protein sequence: CASSLTSIKWGTGELFF.